This T cell receptor (beta chain) originates from a study of glioma-infiltrating T cells (dated by TCRdb to the mid-2010s). About the full investigation: Glioma tissue, non-neoplastic brain tissue and matched peripheral blood mononuclear cells were used as sources from which TCR alpha- and beta-chain repertoires were sequenced. The paired cohort was made up of three low-grade glioma patients, seven to nine primary glioblastoma patients and three non-glioma patients who contributed non-neoplastic brain tissue. To measure how far tissue and blood T-cell populations diverged, each tissue-infiltrating repertoire was compared against the peripheral blood repertoire of the same patient. Points the paper makes about the study in general: Group comparisons were based on small numbers of patients: three non-neoplastic, three low-grade glioma and eight or nine glioblastoma patients. Very few CDR3 sequences were found to be shared between tissue and blood, and this scarcity was attributed to high CDR3 diversity and limited sampling. In non-neoplastic patients, VJ-independent divergence between tissue and blood fell below expectation, whereas in all gliomas, and especially in low-grade gliomas, the divergence rose above expectation.

The iRepertoire nested amplicon-rescue multiplex PCR (arm-PCR) platform was used to amplify TCR alpha and beta CDR3 regions from RNA. For one-step reverse transcription and amplification, roughly 100-450 ng of tissue mRNA or PBMC total RNA was used as input. Following bead purification, Illumina adapters were added by a secondary multiplex PCR, and libraries between 200 and 400 bp were gel-purified. Internal 6-nucleotide barcodes were carried by the libraries and were used for demultiplexing. Libraries were sequenced on an Illumina MiSeq with 2x220 or 2x250 nucleotide paired-end reads. In the authors' own workflow: Paired reads were merged using FLASH 1.2.11 and were aligned to the GRCh37 human genome using BWA-MEM, after which TRA and TRB reads were extracted. V and J assignment used an IMGT-derived reference of cassette sequences and CDR3 motifs that included pseudogenes. Three-frame translation of reads was performed, and productive CDR3s were defined as those with a C...FGXG motif and no stop codons. Clonotypes were defined as unique combinations of V-J cassette pair and CDR3 amino acid sequence. Hamming distance filtering was applied to reads, with thresholds set by the sequence error rate of each sample in mapped regions. TCRdb reprocessed the public reads (quality trimming at Q25 with fastp, clone calling with MiXCR) and kept in-frame beta chains. Each entry merges the rows of one CDR3 protein and shows their most common DNA and genes. These V and J calls are TCRdb output, not the study's own analysis. The sample profile shows approximately 120,000 distinct CDR3 sequences; less than 30% of them were found once. The ten largest clones add up to just under 35% of the sample.

This clonotype was observed a few times. What this receptor recognizes is not known. Per-base quality was not reported, and no clone a single base away is much larger than it. The CDR3 starts with the cysteine, ends with the phenylalanine, and has 15 residues. Just CDR3 DNA is preserved here, 45 bases in frame from base 1. According to the germline V gene (reference sequence), CDR1 reads SGHKS and CDR2 reads YYEKEE. Between the V and J ends, shortened by 6 bases and 0 bases respectively, the junction contains 13 bases. The sequence was collected from a human donor with low-grade glioma or glioblastoma, undergoing nonglioma brain surgery, or in good health (not recorded which). The chain uses TRBV5-5 and TRBJ2-4; perhaps TRBD1 is the D gene, with 6 bases matching. Sequencing used glioma tissue, nonneoplastic brain tissue, or PBMCs (not recorded which). The base sequence is TGTGCCAGCACCCGGACAGTCATAGCCAAAAACATTCAGTACTTC. Translation gives CASTRTVIAKNIQYF.